The 15 T cell receptor beta chains given below trace back to one sample, sequenced in a study of spatial heterogeneity in lung cancer (dated by TCRdb to about 2019). The label giving this sample's time point can be read as: sample taken at primary tumor resection. For TCR sequencing, whole RNA was extracted from tumor and nontumor lung tissue, or from cryopreserved PBMC samples, and no cell sorting was done. Library construction relied on 5' RACE. These reads were obtained on a NextSeq 500. TCRdb applied fastp at Q25 and MiXCR to the public reads, then kept only in-frame beta chains. Identical CDR3 protein sequences are pooled into one entry, listed with their most common genes and DNA. Across this sample there are fewer than 20,000 distinct CDR3 sequences, with around a fifth seen only once. The top ten clonotypes cover over 11% of the sample. The source material was PBMCs, sampled at surgery. The receptors were sampled from a male donor with early-stage non-small cell lung cancer.

The rearrangement links TRBV5-8 to TRBJ2-7, with D hard to call. The CDR3 consists of 15 residues. The V gene's germline CDR1 is SGHTS and CDR2 YDEGEE. V was trimmed by 0 bases and J by 2 bases, leaving 12 bases between them. CDR3 coding DNA: TGTGCCAGCAGCTTGGGGGATCCAATAACCTACGAGCAGTACTTC. It yields the protein CASSLGDPITYEQYF. Complete variable domain (other parts from reference TRBV5-8 and TRBJ2-7): EAGVTQSPTHLIKTRGQQATLRCSPISGHTSVYWYQQALGLGLQFLLWYDEGEERNRGNFPPRFSGRQFPNYSSELNVNALELEDSALYLCASSLGDPITYEQYFGPGTRLTVT.

Many counts were recorded for this clonotype. The CDR3 protein is CASSPELQETQYF. The CDR3 DNA is TGTGCCAGCAGTCCTGAGCTACAAGAGACCCAGTACTTC. This rearrangement joins TRBV2 to TRBJ2-5; D not certain. V lost 5 bases and J 2 bases, leaving 9 bases between the germline ends. Germline CDR1 is SNHLY and CDR2 is FYNNEI. This CDR3 has 13 amino acids.

A note on this clonotype: A single base separates this from a much larger clone, so it may be a read error. J is TRBJ2-1 and V is TRBV11-2; D remains ambiguous. This CDR3 is built from 14 residues. CDR1 is SGHAT and CDR2 is FQNNGV in the germline V gene. The DNA for the CDR3 is TGTGCCAGCAGCTTAGGAGCCTCAGGCTATGAGCTGTTCTTC. It yields the protein CASSLGASGYELFF.

This clonotype came up many times. This chain joins TRBV5-1 and TRBJ2-7; D possibly corresponds to TRBD2 (5 bases). V was pared by 0 bases and J by 1 base, with 8 bases between. Per the germline V gene, CDR1 is SGHRS and CDR2 is YFSETQ. The CDR3 length is 14 residues. This CDR3 reads CASSLVGGSYEQYF. The CDR3 bases are TGCGCCAGCAGCTTGGTAGGAGGATCCTACGAGCAGTACTTC.

The rearrangement links TRBV2 to TRBJ2-7; 8 bases agree with TRBD2. Germline V lookup: CDR1 SNHLY, CDR2 FYNNEI. The CDR3 is 14 amino acids. V lost 7 bases and J lost 4; bases outside the gene matches: 9. The CDR3 nucleotides are TGTGCCAGCATCCTCGGGACTAGGGAATACGAGCAGTACTTC. Translating gives CASILGTREYEQYF. Combining the CDR3 with reference TRBV2 and TRBJ2-7 gives the whole variable domain EPEVTQTPSHQVTQMGQEVILRCVPISNHLYFYWYRQILGQKVEFLVSFYNNEISEKSEIFDDQFSVERPDGSNFTLKIRSTKLEDSAMYFCASILGTREYEQYFGPGTRLTVT.

This clonotype has ten or more counts. V is TRBV12-3 or TRBV12-4 and J is TRBJ2-7; a possible D gene is TRBD1 (6 bases). The CDR3 length is 14 residues. V was trimmed by 6 bases and J by 7 bases, leaving 19 bases between them. The CDR3 DNA is TGTGCCAGCAGCTCAGGGGACGGGGTACGAGAGCAGTACTTC. Translated: CASSSGDGVREQYF.

The chain carries TRBV3-1 and TRBJ2-2; possible D gene TRBD2, 5 bases. Germline V lookup: CDR1 LGHDT, CDR2 YNNKEL (reference sequence). V was trimmed by 4 bases and J by 1 base, leaving 10 bases between them. The CDR3 has 15 residues. CDR3 in amino acids: CASSLGVGNTGELFF. The CDR3 nucleotides read TGTGCCAGCAGCCTCGGGGTAGGGAACACCGGGGAGCTGTTTTTT.

This clonotype showed up many times. The J gene is TRBJ1-1, the V gene TRBV10-3; TRBD1 is a possible D gene (6 bases). From germline, CDR1 is ENHRY and CDR2 SYGVKD. This CDR3 comprises 13 residues. Trimming removed 6 bases at V and 3 bases at J, with 11 bases between. The CDR3, as DNA: TGTGCCATCAGCACTGGACAGTACACTGAAGCTTTCTTT. Residues: CAISTGQYTEAFF.

The chain links TRBV3-1 to TRBJ1-2; 9 bases agree with TRBD1. The CDR3 sequence is 14 residues long. Trimming removed 0 bases from V and 12 bases from J; junction bases left unmatched: 8. Germline assignment: CDR1 LGHDT and CDR2 YNNKEL (reference sequence). CDR3 residues: CASSQDSDRGPDTF. The DNA of the CDR3 is TGTGCCAGCAGCCAAGATTCGGACAGGGGCCCGGACACCTTC.

This clonotype was found many times. The chain has TRBV6-5 and TRBJ2-2; D not resolved. CDR1 is MNHEY, CDR2 SVGAGI, per germline. V was clipped by 5 bases and J by 1 base, with 14 bases between them. CDR3 length: 16 residues. The CDR3 DNA sequence: TGTGCCAGCAGTCTATCCTCCCAGGTGAACACCGGGGAGCTGTTTTTT. It yields the protein CASSLSSQVNTGELFF.

This clonotype rates as medium-sized. The V and J genes are TRBV18 and TRBJ2-3; D unresolved. The germline gives CDR1 KGHSH, CDR2 LQKENI. The V end was cut by 0 bases, the J end by 0 bases, with 1 base between. This CDR3 comprises 13 residues. This CDR3 is CASSPPSTDTQYF. The CDR3 coding sequence is TGTGCCAGCTCACCACCTAGCACAGATACGCAGTATTTT.

The table lists this clonotype with many counts. The V and J genes are TRBV20-1 and TRBJ1-3, with D possibly being TRBD1 (5 bases). Germline CDR1 reads DFQATT; CDR2 reads SNEGSKA (reference sequence). Trimming stripped 2 bases from V and 4 bases from J, with 15 bases between. This CDR3 contains 15 residues. For the CDR3, the DNA is TGCAGTGCTAGATACAAGGGGATCGCGGGAAACACCATATATTTT. Translation gives CSARYKGIAGNTIYF.

This clonotype was found many times. The chain is built from TRBV6-6 and TRBJ1-5; a possible D gene is TRBD1 (6 bases). Germline V gives CDR1 MNHNY, CDR2 SVGAGI (reference sequence). Between the trimmed V and J ends, which lost 2 bases and 0 bases, there was a span of 14 bases. CDR3 size: 17 residues. The CDR3 is CASSYRGGTYSNQPQHF. CDR3 sequence (DNA): TGTGCCAGCAGTTACAGGGGGGGAACCTATAGCAATCAGCCCCAGCATTTT.

The sample holds a few counts of this clonotype. The chain joins TRBV7-3 to TRBJ2-3; 12 bases are shared with TRBD2. Germline V gene data show CDR1 as SGHTA and CDR2 as FQGTGA. The CDR3 has 20 amino acids. With 0 bases clipped from V and 5 bases from J, the junction kept 15 bases outside the gene matches. The CDR3 DNA is TGTGCCAGCAGCTTAACGCCCCCTAGCGGGGGGGCCGTTACCGTAGATACGCAGTATTTT. It translates to CASSLTPPSGGAVTVDTQYF.

This clonotype appeared many times. The rearrangement uses TRBV3-1 and TRBJ1-3; TRBD1 matches at 9 bases. The CDR3 loop spans 16 amino acids. The trim removed 4 bases at V and 0 bases at J, leaving 4 bases unmatched. The V gene's germline CDR1 is LGHDT and CDR2 YNNKEL (reference sequence). This CDR3 reads CASSPGTGISGNTIYF. In DNA form, the CDR3 reads TGTGCCAGCAGCCCCGGGACAGGGATCTCTGGAAACACCATATATTTT.